These T cell receptor beta chains were read from a single sample in a study of T cells in Graves' hyperthyroidism and ophthalmopathy. TCRdb processed the multiplex PCR reads anew with MiXCR; each CDR3 protein has one entry. The profile covers 500,000 to 750,000 distinct CDR3 sequences, with roughly 14% appearing a single time and approximately 7.4% taken by the ten largest. What was sequenced was blood. The receptors here all came from a woman in her twenties or thirties with Graves' hyperthyroidism. The CDR3 runs from the conserved cysteine through the conserved F or W. The order of the fields is J gene, clone size, V gene, D gene, CDR3 protein, CDR3 DNA. D genes are given only for firm matches. A row's size may be missing; if present it is once, few, many or a size class.

j_gene: TRBJ2-1; abundance: few; v_gene: TRBV5-4; d_gene: -; CDR3aa: CASSPERHNEQFF; CDR3nt: TGTGCCAGCAGCCCCGAACGCCACAATGAGCAGTTCTTC
j_gene: TRBJ1-2; abundance: many; v_gene: TRBV6-1; d_gene: TRBD1; CDR3aa: CASRTRGQLSSYGYTF; CDR3nt: TGTGCCAGCAGGACCAGGGGACAGCTATCCTCTTATGGCTACACCTTC
j_gene: TRBJ2-7; abundance: -; v_gene: TRBV20-1; d_gene: TRBD1; CDR3aa: CSASGQGYEQYF; CDR3nt: TGCAGTGCCTCGGGACAGGGCTACGAGCAGTACTTC
j_gene: TRBJ2-7; abundance: -; v_gene: TRBV27; d_gene: -; CDR3aa: CASSLGPTVAYEQYF; CDR3nt: TGTGCCAGCAGTTTAGGTCCGACAGTAGCCTACGAGCAGTACTTC
j_gene: TRBJ2-1; abundance: few; v_gene: TRBV20-1; d_gene: TRBD2; CDR3aa: CSAPSGGGPSFYNEQFF; CDR3nt: TGCAGTGCTCCCTCGGGGGGAGGGCCTAGTTTTTACAATGAGCAGTTCTTC
j_gene: TRBJ2-1; abundance: -; v_gene: TRBV24-1; d_gene: -; CDR3aa: CATSNQPAANEQFF; CDR3nt: TGTGCCACTTCCAACCAGCCGGCGGCGAATGAGCAGTTCTTC
j_gene: TRBJ1-2; abundance: -; v_gene: TRBV27; d_gene: -; CDR3aa: CASSSEQGYGYTF; CDR3nt: TGTGCCAGCAGTTCCGAGCAGGGTTATGGCTACACCTTC
j_gene: TRBJ2-5; abundance: many; v_gene: TRBV7-2; d_gene: -; CDR3aa: CASSFRLQPQYF; CDR3nt: TGTGCCAGCAGCTTCCGACTCCAGCCCCAGTACTTC
j_gene: TRBJ1-5; abundance: many; v_gene: TRBV6-6; d_gene: -; CDR3aa: CASSLERDFNQPQHF; CDR3nt: TGTGCCAGCAGCCTCGAGAGGGATTTCAATCAGCCCCAGCATTTT
j_gene: TRBJ2-3; abundance: -; v_gene: TRBV7-7; d_gene: -; CDR3aa: CASSPGGTRDTQYF; CDR3nt: TGTGCCAGCAGCCCCGGAGGAACTAGGGATACGCAGTATTTT
j_gene: TRBJ2-3; abundance: -; v_gene: TRBV7-9; d_gene: -; CDR3aa: CASSSSPDGSTDTQYF; CDR3nt: TGTGCCAGCAGCTCTTCCCCGGACGGCAGCACAGATACGCAGTATTTT
j_gene: TRBJ2-7; abundance: many; v_gene: TRBV3-1; d_gene: -; CDR3aa: CASSQVSEQYF; CDR3nt: TGTGCCAGCAGCCAAGTGTCCGAGCAGTACTTC
j_gene: TRBJ2-1; abundance: many; v_gene: TRBV11-3; d_gene: -; CDR3aa: CASSPQGNNEQFF; CDR3nt: TGTGCCAGCAGCCCTCAGGGGAACAATGAGCAGTTCTTC
j_gene: TRBJ2-7; abundance: many; v_gene: TRBV6-1; d_gene: TRBD2; CDR3aa: CAEGRLGGRIIAGGPTRYYEQYF; CDR3nt: TGTGCCGAGGGCCGGCTTGGGGGCAGAATAATAGCGGGAGGGCCTACCCGTTACTACGAGCAGTACTTC
j_gene: TRBJ2-7; abundance: many; v_gene: TRBV9; d_gene: TRBD2; CDR3aa: CASSVGLAGFSYEQYF; CDR3nt: TGTGCCAGCAGCGTCGGACTAGCGGGCTTCTCCTACGAGCAGTACTTC
j_gene: TRBJ2-7; abundance: many; v_gene: TRBV7-2; d_gene: -; CDR3aa: CASSIKGTYEQYF; CDR3nt: TGTGCCAGCAGTATAAAGGGGACCTACGAGCAGTACTTC
j_gene: TRBJ2-5; abundance: many; v_gene: TRBV18; d_gene: -; CDR3aa: CASSPPMEQETQYF; CDR3nt: TGTGCCAGCTCACCACCCATGGAGCAAGAGACCCAGTACTTC
j_gene: TRBJ2-7; abundance: many; v_gene: TRBV5-4; d_gene: -; CDR3aa: CASSLDGRSHEQYF; CDR3nt: TGTGCCAGCAGCTTGGACGGGAGAAGCCACGAGCAGTACTTC
j_gene: TRBJ2-2; abundance: many; v_gene: TRBV6-1; d_gene: -; CDR3aa: CASSGLIWGPSSGTGELFF; CDR3nt: TGTGCCAGCAGTGGGCTGATCTGGGGGCCTAGCTCCGGCACCGGGGAGCTGTTTTTT
j_gene: TRBJ2-1; abundance: -; v_gene: TRBV6-1; d_gene: -; CDR3aa: CASTVADLRNEQFF; CDR3nt: TGTGCCAGCACCGTAGCGGATCTTAGGAATGAGCAGTTCTTC
j_gene: TRBJ2-7; abundance: few; v_gene: TRBV4-1; d_gene: TRBD1; CDR3aa: CASSQGLQGPTYEQYF; CDR3nt: TGCGCCAGCAGCCAAGGACTACAGGGGCCCACCTACGAGCAGTACTTC
j_gene: TRBJ2-7; abundance: many; v_gene: TRBV10-3; d_gene: TRBD1; CDR3aa: CAITGQGDNEQYF; CDR3nt: TGTGCCATCACGGGGCAGGGGGATAACGAGCAGTACTTC
j_gene: TRBJ2-7; abundance: many; v_gene: TRBV6-5; d_gene: TRBD2; CDR3aa: CASSYSLAGSYEQYF; CDR3nt: TGTGCCAGCAGTTACAGTCTAGCGGGCTCCTACGAGCAGTACTTC
j_gene: TRBJ1-2; abundance: many; v_gene: TRBV7-9; d_gene: TRBD1; CDR3aa: CASSLGQGHYGYTF; CDR3nt: TGTGCCAGCAGCTTGGGACAGGGACACTATGGCTACACCTTC
j_gene: TRBJ2-7; abundance: many; v_gene: TRBV24-1; d_gene: -; CDR3aa: CATSDTRLRQYF; CDR3nt: TGTGCCACCAGTGATACCCGTTTGCGGCAGTACTTC
j_gene: TRBJ2-7; abundance: few; v_gene: TRBV9; d_gene: TRBD1; CDR3aa: CASSLGTEQDEQYF; CDR3nt: TGTGCCAGCAGCCTGGGGACAGAGCAGGACGAGCAGTACTTC
j_gene: TRBJ2-7; abundance: -; v_gene: TRBV19; d_gene: TRBD2; CDR3aa: CASSVREEFYEQYF; CDR3nt: TGTGCCAGTAGTGTTCGGGAGGAGTTCTACGAGCAGTACTTC
j_gene: TRBJ2-7; abundance: many; v_gene: TRBV7-6; d_gene: -; CDR3aa: CASSLGLGNYEQYF; CDR3nt: TGTGCCAGCAGCTTAGGGCTAGGGAACTACGAGCAGTACTTC
j_gene: TRBJ2-1; abundance: many; v_gene: TRBV18; d_gene: -; CDR3aa: CASSPPRDEQFF; CDR3nt: TGTGCCAGCTCACCCCCGAGGGATGAGCAGTTCTTC
j_gene: TRBJ1-1; abundance: many; v_gene: TRBV7-8; d_gene: -; CDR3aa: CASTLTLNTEAFF; CDR3nt: TGTGCCAGCACCTTGACACTGAACACTGAAGCTTTCTTT
j_gene: TRBJ2-1; abundance: -; v_gene: TRBV2; d_gene: -; CDR3aa: CASSEARQYNEQFF; CDR3nt: TGTGCCAGCAGTGAAGCGAGGCAGTACAATGAGCAGTTCTTC
j_gene: TRBJ1-1; abundance: many; v_gene: TRBV2; d_gene: -; CDR3aa: CASSVLTEAFF; CDR3nt: TGTGCCAGCAGTGTTCTCACTGAAGCTTTCTTT
j_gene: TRBJ1-5; abundance: many; v_gene: TRBV6-2/TRBV6-3; d_gene: TRBD1; CDR3aa: CASSYSSGQGQPQHF; CDR3nt: TGTGCCAGCAGTTACTCTTCGGGACAGGGCCAGCCCCAGCATTTT
j_gene: TRBJ2-2; abundance: few; v_gene: TRBV5-1; d_gene: -; CDR3aa: CASSPTSGEGGELFF; CDR3nt: TGCGCCAGCAGCCCGACATCAGGGGAAGGCGGGGAGCTGTTTTTT
j_gene: TRBJ2-5; abundance: many; v_gene: TRBV12-3/TRBV12-4; d_gene: TRBD2; CDR3aa: CASSPGLAGVETQYF; CDR3nt: TGTGCCAGCAGTCCCGGACTAGCGGGAGTAGAGACCCAGTACTTC
j_gene: TRBJ1-2; abundance: -; v_gene: TRBV27; d_gene: TRBD1; CDR3aa: CASSPKITGGGGYGYTF; CDR3nt: TGTGCCAGCAGTCCAAAAATAACAGGGGGCGGGGGTTATGGCTACACCTTC
j_gene: TRBJ2-1; abundance: few; v_gene: TRBV10-3; d_gene: TRBD2; CDR3aa: CAISVSGGRDNEQFF; CDR3nt: TGTGCCATCAGTGTAAGCGGGGGGAGAGACAATGAGCAGTTCTTC
j_gene: TRBJ1-3; abundance: -; v_gene: TRBV2; d_gene: -; CDR3aa: CASSEVALRSGNTIYF; CDR3nt: TGTGCCAGCAGTGAAGTTGCCTTACGGTCTGGAAACACCATATATTTT
j_gene: TRBJ1-4; abundance: -; v_gene: TRBV25-1; d_gene: -; CDR3aa: CASGQSVGGKLFF; CDR3nt: TGTGCCAGCGGCCAATCGGTGGGGGGAAAACTGTTTTTT
j_gene: TRBJ2-1; abundance: many; v_gene: TRBV6-1; d_gene: -; CDR3aa: CASSYREKSYNEQFF; CDR3nt: TGTGCCAGCAGTTATCGGGAGAAGTCCTACAATGAGCAGTTCTTC
j_gene: TRBJ2-1; abundance: many; v_gene: TRBV29-1; d_gene: -; CDR3aa: CSVEMGSGRAYNEQFF; CDR3nt: TGCAGCGTTGAAATGGGTAGCGGCAGAGCCTACAATGAGCAGTTCTTC
j_gene: TRBJ2-7; abundance: few; v_gene: TRBV29-1; d_gene: TRBD1; CDR3aa: CSVSGQGREEQYF; CDR3nt: TGCAGCGTTTCGGGACAGGGAAGGGAGGAGCAGTACTTC
j_gene: TRBJ1-2; abundance: -; v_gene: TRBV7-9; d_gene: TRBD1; CDR3aa: CASILNPGQGGYTF; CDR3nt: TGTGCCAGCATACTAAATCCGGGACAGGGAGGCTACACCTTC
j_gene: TRBJ2-6; abundance: -; v_gene: TRBV7-9; d_gene: TRBD2; CDR3aa: CASSCLPGLAEESSGANVLTF; CDR3nt: TGTGCCAGCAGCTGCCTACCGGGACTAGCGGAGGAGAGCTCTGGGGCCAACGTCCTGACTTTC
j_gene: TRBJ1-3; abundance: -; v_gene: TRBV6-5; d_gene: TRBD1; CDR3aa: CASSYSMGQGPGNTIYF; CDR3nt: TGTGCCAGCAGTTACTCTATGGGACAGGGCCCTGGAAACACCATATATTTT
j_gene: TRBJ2-7; abundance: -; v_gene: TRBV20-1; d_gene: TRBD2; CDR3aa: CGARAYGSGISYEQYF; CDR3nt: TGCGGTGCTAGAGCGTACGGAAGCGGGATCTCCTACGAGCAGTACTTC
j_gene: TRBJ2-1; abundance: few; v_gene: TRBV20-1; d_gene: -; CDR3aa: CSASPRGSSYNEQFF; CDR3nt: TGCAGTGCGTCACCCCGGGGGAGCTCCTACAATGAGCAGTTCTTC
j_gene: TRBJ2-7; abundance: many; v_gene: TRBV2; d_gene: -; CDR3aa: CASTPRLARYEQYF; CDR3nt: TGTGCCAGCACCCCCCGGCTAGCGCGGTACGAGCAGTACTTC